The 22 T cell receptor beta chains below were found in one sample sequenced in a study of OX40 agonist ivuxolimab in advanced cancers. Measured with immunoSEQ multiplex PCR; TCRdb has only the in-frame clones, and not every one. The repertoire holds around 40,000 clones, with 80% as singletons. The specimen was CD4+ or CD8+ T cells sorted from blood, collected in a trial of the OX40 agonist ivuxolimab. These receptors were obtained from an adult with an advanced solid tumor such as melanoma, head and neck, liver or kidney cancer.

The chain uses TRBV27 and TRBJ2-5, with 9 bases matching TRBD1. The ends lost 5 bases at V and 5 bases at J; junction bases unmatched: 9. The germline gives CDR1 MNHEY, CDR2 SMNVEV (reference sequence). The CDR3 runs to 15 residues. The DNA for the CDR3 is TGTGCCAGCAGTCGCCAACAGGGGGCTCGGGAGACCCAGTACTTC. Amino acids: CASSRQQGARETQYF.

The chain links TRBV7-3 to TRBJ2-7, with D possibly TRBD2 on 6 matching bases. Deletions cut 5 bases from V and 6 bases from J, with 23 bases between. CDR1 SGHTA and CDR2 FQGTGA come from the germline V gene. The CDR3 contains 16 residues. CDR3 bases: TGTGCCAGCAGCCCGGCACCGGGAGTAGGGACGGCCGAGCAGTACTTC. The encoded protein is CASSPAPGVGTAEQYF. Full variable domain (rest looked up from reference TRBV7-3 and TRBJ2-7): GAGVSQTPSNKVTEKGKYVELRCDPISGHTALYWYRQSLGQGPEFLIYFQGTGAADDSGLPNDRFFAVRPEGSVSTLKIQRTERGDSAVYLCASSPAPGVGTAEQYFGPGTRLTVT.

V usage is TRBV6-5 and J usage is TRBJ2-1; TRBD2 aligns across 8 bases. The V gene's germline CDR1 is MNHEY and CDR2 SVGAGI. The CDR3 loop spans 14 amino acids. Germline trimming cut 0 bases from V and 7 bases from J; bases unmatched to any gene: 2. This chain's CDR3 is CASSYSGGRNEQFF. The CDR3 nucleotides read TGTGCCAGCAGTTACTCGGGCGGGAGGAATGAGCAGTTCTTC.

The chain is built from TRBV19 and TRBJ1-5; D might be TRBD1 (6 bases). CDR3 length equals 12 residues. The V end lost 8 bases, the J end lost 7 bases, and 12 bases lay between the germline ends. Per the germline V gene, CDR1 is LNHDA and CDR2 is SQIVND (reference sequence). The CDR3, as DNA: TGTGCCAGTGGGGGGGCAGGGCAGCCCCAGCATTTT. It specifies CASGGAGQPQHF.

The V call is TRBV5-1, the J call TRBJ2-7; the match to TRBD1 covers 7 bases. With 6 bases clipped from V and 4 bases from J, the junction kept 10 bases outside the gene matches. This CDR3 comprises 14 residues. Germline values: CDR1 SGHRS, CDR2 YFSETQ. CDR3 nucleotide sequence: TGCGCCAGCAAAATGGGACAGACAACTTACGAGCAGTACTTC. It translates to CASKMGQTTYEQYF.

J is TRBJ1-1 and V is TRBV2; D not resolved. CDR1 and CDR2 from the germline V gene are SNHLY and FYNNEI. The CDR3 loop spans 11 amino acids. Trimming took off 4 bases at V and 3 bases at J, with 3 bases between the two ends. This CDR3 is CASSVYTEAFF. Here the CDR3 DNA reads TGTGCCAGCAGTGTGTACACTGAAGCTTTCTTT. Variable domain in full (rest from reference TRBV2 and TRBJ1-1): EPEVTQTPSHQVTQMGQEVILRCVPISNHLYFYWYRQILGQKVEFLVSFYNNEISEKSEIFDDQFSVERPDGSNFTLKIRSTKLEDSAMYFCASSVYTEAFFGQGTRLTVV.

This clone is judged medium-sized. J is TRBJ2-7 and V is TRBV2, with D maybe TRBD2 (6 bases). The CDR3 length is 15 residues. The germline V gene has CDR1 SNHLY and CDR2 FYNNEI. Trimming removed 6 bases at V and 5 bases at J, with 20 bases between. This CDR3 reads CASRGVGLAVNEQYF. The DNA of the CDR3 is TGTGCCAGCAGGGGGGTGGGACTGGCCGTGAACGAGCAGTACTTC.

This clone was observed a few times. The chain carries TRBV28 and TRBJ1-5; the D is unclear. Germline values: CDR1 MDHEN, CDR2 SYDVKM. This CDR3 has 16 residues. Trimming shortened V by 1 base and J by 2 bases, and 12 bases separated the two germline ends. The CDR3 region is CASSLLHPGRNQPQHF. CDR3 DNA: TGTGCCAGCAGTTTATTACACCCTGGGCGCAATCAGCCCCAGCATTTT.

V gene TRBV28 combines with J gene TRBJ2-5; 9 nucleotides agree with TRBD2. This CDR3 has 17 amino acids. The germline gives CDR1 MDHEN, CDR2 SYDVKM. V was pared by 5 bases and J by 4 bases, with 14 bases of the junction left unmatched. The CDR3, as DNA: TGTGCCAGCAGTGTTCCGGCCCTGACTAGCGGCCGAGAGACCCAGTACTTC. Its translation: CASSVPALTSGRETQYF.

This clone was recorded once. V and J are TRBV5-4 and TRBJ1-1, with TRBD1 matching over 9 bases. Germline loops: CDR1 SGHNT, CDR2 YYREEE (reference sequence). V gave up 0 bases and J gave up 0 bases; unmatched junction bases: 0. The CDR3 has 15 residues. This chain's CDR3 is CASSLGQGVNTEAFF. In DNA form, the CDR3 reads TGTGCCAGCAGCTTGGGACAGGGGGTGAACACTGAAGCTTTCTTT.

The chain carries TRBV6-5 and TRBJ2-2, with TRBD1 matching 8 bases. The V gene's germline CDR1 is MNHEY and CDR2 SVGAGI. The CDR3 totals 15 residues. Trimming took 5 bases from V and 7 from J; bases not matched to a gene: 9. The CDR3 DNA reads as TGTGCCAGCAGTAGAGGGACAGGTCATAGCGGGGAGCTGTTTTTT. Translated, it gives CASSRGTGHSGELFF.

The J gene is TRBJ1-5, the V gene TRBV2, with D perhaps TRBD1 (5 bases). The ends were cut back, 0 bases at V and 7 bases at J, with 13 bases in the middle. Germline lookup yields CDR1 SNHLY and CDR2 FYNNEI. This CDR3 has 15 residues. In nucleotides, the CDR3 is TGTGCCAGCAGTGAAGCGGGGCAGGGTGGGCAGCCCCAGCATTTT. This gives the protein CASSEAGQGGQPQHF.

J is TRBJ2-3 and V is TRBV11-2; 13 positions agree with TRBD2. Germline CDR1 and CDR2: SGHAT and FQNNGV. J lost 4 bases, V lost 5 bases, and 6 bases had no gene match. The CDR3 loop spans 16 amino acids. Here the CDR3 reads CASSIGLAGEADTQYF. In DNA form, the CDR3 reads TGTGCCAGCAGCATCGGACTAGCGGGAGAGGCAGATACGCAGTATTTT.

The V gene is TRBV30, the J gene TRBJ2-5; D not resolved. This CDR3 has 13 amino acids. Germline V gene lookup returns CDR1 GTSNPN and CDR2 SVGIG (reference sequence). Between the trimmed V and J ends, which lost 1 base and 4 bases, there was a span of 10 bases. CDR3 sequence: CAWSDNFPETQYF. CDR3 DNA sequence: TGTGCCTGGAGTGATAACTTTCCAGAGACCCAGTACTTC.

This clone was found a few times. The gene calls are TRBV25-1 and TRBJ1-4; D gene ambiguous. CDR3 size: 14 residues. Germline CDR1 reads MGHDK; CDR2 reads SYGVNS. The V end was cut by 8 bases, the J end by 2 bases, with 12 bases between. The CDR3 here is CASGSGRTNEKLFF. CDR3 sequence (DNA): TGTGCCAGCGGCTCAGGACGGACTAATGAAAAACTGTTTTTT.

The rearrangement joins TRBV7-2 to TRBJ1-1, with a tentative D call TRBD1 (5 bases). This CDR3 is 14 amino acids long. Germline CDR1 and CDR2: SGHTA and FQGNSA. Trimming shortened V by 3 bases and J by 5 bases, and 13 bases separated the two germline ends. CDR3 sequence: CASSLDARVTEAFF. CDR3 nucleotides: TGTGCCAGCAGCTTGGATGCCAGGGTTACTGAAGCTTTCTTT.

The genes are TRBV25-1 and TRBJ2-1, with D unresolved. Trimming removed 10 bases from V and 3 bases from J, with 13 bases in between. The germline CDR1 and CDR2 sequences are MGHDK and SYGVNS. The CDR3 totals 13 residues. The CDR3: CATMKGGYNEQFF. The CDR3 DNA follows: TGTGCCACCATGAAAGGCGGCTACAATGAGCAGTTCTTC.

The V gene is TRBV5-1, the J gene TRBJ2-7, with a weak D call TRBD1 (6 bases). This CDR3 spans 14 amino acids. The V gene's germline CDR1 is SGHRS and CDR2 YFSETQ. V was trimmed by 0 bases and J by 2 bases, leaving 9 bases between them. CDR3 coding DNA: TGCGCCAGCAGCTTGGGGACAGTCACCTACGAGCAGTACTTC. Translation gives CASSLGTVTYEQYF.

The chain is built from TRBV19 and TRBJ1-5, with D maybe TRBD1 (5 bases). The CDR3 loop spans 13 amino acids. Germline CDR1 and CDR2: LNHDA and SQIVND (reference sequence). V lost 3 bases to trimming and J lost 6 bases, with 9 bases between them. In DNA form, the CDR3 reads TGTGCCAGTAGTATCAGGGTGAGTCAGCCCCAGCATTTT. Its translation: CASSIRVSQPQHF. Full variable domain (remainder filled in from reference TRBV19 and TRBJ1-5): DGGITQSPKYLFRKEGQNVTLSCEQNLNHDAMYWYRQDPGQGLRLIYYSQIVNDFQKGDIAEGYSVSREKKESFPLTVTSAQKNPTAFYLCASSIRVSQPQHFGDGTRLSIL.

The V and J genes are TRBV11-3 and TRBJ2-5; TRBD1 matches at 7 bases. This CDR3 has 13 residues. V shed 5 bases, J shed 3 bases, and the junction held 3 bases outside the gene matches. The germline V gene encodes CDR1 SGHNT and CDR2 YENEEA. CDR3 sequence (DNA): TGTGCCAGCAGCGTGGGACAGAAAGAGACCCAGTACTTC. Amino acids: CASSVGQKETQYF.

The chain carries TRBV5-1 and TRBJ1-5; tentatively, D is TRBD1 (5 bases). Trimming shortened V by 3 bases and J by 6 bases, and 25 bases separated the two germline ends. The CDR3 has 18 residues. CDR1 is SGHRS and CDR2 is YFSETQ in the germline V gene. The CDR3 sequence is CASSSRPPPGHATQPQHF. CDR3 DNA: TGCGCCAGCAGCTCCCGACCCCCACCAGGACACGCGACTCAGCCCCAGCATTTT.

The genes are TRBV29-1 and TRBJ2-1; D possibly corresponds to TRBD1 (5 bases). Germline V gene sequence: CDR1 SQVTM, CDR2 ANQGSEA. V lost 7 bases and J 4 bases, leaving 14 bases between the germline ends. This CDR3 region has 13 residues. CDR3 protein: CSAESGWYNEQFF. The CDR3 region has the DNA TGCAGCGCCGAATCAGGGTGGTACAATGAGCAGTTCTTC.